This TCR beta chain emerged from a study of Graves' ophthalmopathy and Graves' hyperthyroidism. The wider study: The collection of peripheral blood took place at initial diagnosis, before any treatment. Findings and limits, study-wide: Sensitivity of roughly 88% and specificity of nearly 82% were achieved when a 13-signature model separated ophthalmopathy from stable hyperthyroidism.

This clonotype has just one count. Its matching antigen is unknown. The TCR beta CDR3 regions underwent amplification from RNA transcripts. HTBI primers primed a first-round RT-PCR, and a second-round multiplex PCR followed. One entry per CDR3 protein results from TCRdb running MiXCR on the multiplex PCR reads. The sample records 200,000 to 250,000 distinct CDR3 sequences, 20% to 25% being singletons. With a duration under 3 months, ophthalmopathy in the donors showed moderate-to-severe activity, CAS ≥3 and NOSPECS ≥4. The diagnostic workup employed clinical symptoms, serum thyroxine, TRAb, thyroid ultrasound and orbital computed tomography. V lost 3 bases, J lost 3 bases, and 8 bases lay in between. The germline gives CDR1 MRHNA, CDR2 SNTAGT. CDR3 length: 14 residues.

The chain joins TRBV6-4 to TRBJ2-2; weak D call: TRBD2 (5 bases). Sequencing used peripheral blood. The receptor's source is a woman in her 50s with Graves' ophthalmopathy. CDR3 DNA: TGTGCCAGCAGTGATAGCGTGTACACCGGGGAGCTGTTTTTT. Its translation is CASSDSVYTGELFF.